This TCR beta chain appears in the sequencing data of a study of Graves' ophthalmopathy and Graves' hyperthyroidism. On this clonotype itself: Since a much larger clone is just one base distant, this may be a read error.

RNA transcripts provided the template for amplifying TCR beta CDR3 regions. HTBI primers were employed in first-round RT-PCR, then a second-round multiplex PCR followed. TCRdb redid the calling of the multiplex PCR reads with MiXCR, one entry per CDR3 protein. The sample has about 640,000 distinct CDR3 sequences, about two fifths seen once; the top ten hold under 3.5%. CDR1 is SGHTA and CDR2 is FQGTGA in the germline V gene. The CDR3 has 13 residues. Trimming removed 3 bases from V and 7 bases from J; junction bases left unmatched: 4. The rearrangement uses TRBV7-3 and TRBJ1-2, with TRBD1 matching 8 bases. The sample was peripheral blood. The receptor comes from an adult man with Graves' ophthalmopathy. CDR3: CASSFAGGRGYTF. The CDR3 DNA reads TGTGCCAGCAGCTTTGCAGGGGGCCGTGGCTACACCTTC.